The TCR beta chain under discussion was sequenced for a study of shared clonotypes between healthy human individuals. Study overall: The plates for each donor numbered three CD4 naive, three CD4 memory, two CD8 naive and one CD8 memory.

Those who donated were healthy HIV-negative adults, with no recent acute infections or vaccinations reported. The study, taken as a whole, reports: In contrast to clonotypes shared by all four donors, non-shared clonotypes had lower generation probabilities.

Germline V lookup: CDR1 SGHRS, CDR2 YFSETQ. The CDR3 is 13 amino acids. Trimming cost V 1 base and J 3 bases, with 8 bases left between them. In the authors' methods: Filtering was not the same, since immunoSEQ gave junction-only sequences without quality scores. The assay was immunoSEQ multiplex PCR, and TCRdb's table has in-frame clones only and misses some. The DNA gave D and trimming, while V, J and clone size come from that table. The table has over 1.4 million clones, roughly 96% seen once; the top ten hold 1.2%. Concerning this clone: Its specificity is unknown.

The V call is TRBV5-1, the J call TRBJ2-7; D may correspond to TRBD1 or TRBD2 (5 bases each). The receptor comes from a young man in good health. Sequencing input: naive CD4+ T cells sorted from blood. The sample's subset: CD45RA+ positively selected. The CDR3 DNA reads TGCGCCAGCAGCTTGCTGGGGGTCTACGAGCAGTACTTC. This gives the protein CASSLLGVYEQYF.